One sample yielded the 13 T cell receptor beta chains listed below, sequenced in a study of cytomegalovirus exposure and HLA in healthy donors. Vbeta (60) and Jbeta (13) primers were used in the PCR. This table comes from immunoSEQ multiplex PCR, and its TCRdb copy is limited to in-frame clones, with some not included. The sample includes about 150,000 clones, roughly 83% of them seen just once. Sequences were obtained from PBMCs. The receptors originated from a man aged 30 to 45 in good health and CMV-seropositive.

The V gene is TRBV14, the J gene TRBJ2-7; tentatively, D is TRBD1 (6 bases). V lost 7 bases and J lost 3, with 16 bases in between. From germline, CDR1 is SGHDN and CDR2 FVKESK. The CDR3 totals 14 residues. CDR3 in DNA: TGTGCCAGCAAGTCGCAGGGGTCAGGCTACGAGCAGTACTTC. This sequence encodes CASKSQGSGYEQYF.

This clone was seen only a few times. The V call is TRBV7-9, the J call TRBJ1-1; 7 nucleotides align to TRBD1. Trimming removed 4 bases from V and 1 base from J; junction bases left unmatched: 6. CDR3 size: 15 residues. Per the germline V gene, CDR1 is SEHNR and CDR2 is FQNEAQ (reference sequence). Here the CDR3 reads CASSSTGVGNTEAFF. CDR3 DNA: TGTGCCAGCAGCTCTACAGGGGTCGGGAACACTGAAGCTTTCTTT. Filled out from reference TRBV7-9 and TRBJ1-1, the complete variable domain reads DTGVSQNPRHKITKRGQNVTFRCDPISEHNRLYWYRQTLGQGPEFLTYFQNEAQLEKSRLLSDRFSAERPKGSFSTLEIQRTEQGDSAMYLCASSSTGVGNTEAFFGQGTRLTVV.

The gene calls are TRBV4-1 and TRBJ1-1, with D perhaps TRBD1 (6 bases). The CDR3 totals 17 residues. V shed 4 bases and J shed 1 base, with 19 bases lying between them. CDR1 MGHRA and CDR2 YSYEKL come from the germline V gene. CDR3 sequence: CASSLGGAGERNTEAFF. CDR3 DNA: TGCGCCAGCAGCCTCGGTGGGGCAGGGGAGAGGAACACTGAAGCTTTCTTT.

This clone was found once. The chain combines TRBV28 with TRBJ2-1; TRBD2 aligns across 15 bases. With V trimmed by 9 bases and J by 0 bases, 9 bases remained unmatched. The CDR3 totals 18 residues. The germline V gene has CDR1 MDHEN and CDR2 SYDVKM. This CDR3 is CASRGLAGGTSSYNEQFF. DNA for the CDR3: TGTGCCAGTCGGGGACTAGCGGGAGGTACTAGCTCCTACAATGAGCAGTTCTTC.

This clone was detected only once. The V and J genes are TRBV7-8 and TRBJ2-7; a possible D gene is TRBD1 (6 bases). The CDR3 spans 13 residues. The germline gives CDR1 SGHVS, CDR2 FQNEAQ. V was shortened by 5 bases and J by 1 base, with 9 bases between the two germline ends. The chain's CDR3 is CASSVGQSYEQYF. The CDR3 DNA reads as TGTGCCAGCAGCGTCGGACAGTCCTACGAGCAGTACTTC.

This clone has more than one count but fewer than ten. The rearrangement links TRBV6-5 to TRBJ1-2, with 9 bases matching TRBD1. This CDR3 has 13 amino acids. Per germline, CDR1 MNHEY and CDR2 SVGAGI. The V and J ends lost 6 bases and 6 bases, in that order; junction bases with no gene match: 5. In nucleotides, the CDR3 is TGTGCCAGCAGACCCGGGACAGGGAATGGCTACACCTTC. It translates to CASRPGTGNGYTF.

V is TRBV6-1 and J is TRBJ2-7, with 7 bases fitting TRBD1. Germline CDR1 reads MNHNS; CDR2 reads SASEGT. V trimming: 7 bases; J trimming: 5 bases; junction bases outside the gene matches: 8. The CDR3 is 13 residues long. CDR3 sequence reads: CASTVQGMDEQYF. The CDR3 DNA is TGTGCCAGCACCGTACAGGGGATGGACGAGCAGTACTTC.

The chain uses TRBV7-2 and TRBJ2-3, with TRBD1 matching over 7 bases. The length of the CDR3 is 15 residues. With 5 bases clipped from V and 2 bases from J, the junction kept 7 bases outside the gene matches. Germline CDR1 is SGHTA and CDR2 is FQGNSA. As DNA, the CDR3 is TGTGCCAGCAGCCCAGAGGGACAGCCCACAGATACGCAGTATTTT. This sequence encodes CASSPEGQPTDTQYF.

This clone was seen once. The J gene is TRBJ2-5, the V gene TRBV6-1; no reliable D call. Trimming took off 6 bases at V and 7 bases at J, with 9 bases between the two ends. Germline-derived CDR1 and CDR2 are MNHNS and SASEGT. The CDR3 runs to 11 residues. In DNA, the CDR3 is TGTGCCAGCAGCCCTAGACGGACCCAGTACTTC. This translates into CASSPRRTQYF.

The rearrangement joins TRBV10-3 to TRBJ1-2, with TRBD1 matching over 8 bases. Germline-derived CDR1 and CDR2 are ENHRY and SYGVKD. Unmatched junction bases numbered 14, after V lost 0 bases and J lost 8 bases. The CDR3 spans 17 residues. The CDR3, as DNA: TGTGCCATCAGTGAGTCTCCAGGGGGCGAGAGTAGTAGAGGCTACACCTTC. This sequence encodes CAISESPGGESSRGYTF.

The chain links TRBV5-1 to TRBJ1-5; TRBD1 might be the D (5 bases). Trimming shortened V by 0 bases and J by 3 bases, and 10 bases separated the two germline ends. The CDR3 is 15 amino acids. In germline, CDR1 is SGHRS, CDR2 YFSETQ. CDR3: CASSLGQGSNQPQHF. In DNA form, the CDR3 reads TGCGCCAGCAGCTTGGGGCAGGGATCCAATCAGCCCCAGCATTTT.

The CDR3 reads CASTLLRDSRNEQFF. The CDR3, as DNA: TGTGCCAGCACCCTCCTCCGGGACAGCCGCAATGAGCAGTTCTTC. The chain uses TRBV6-5 and TRBJ2-1, with 7 positions matching TRBD1. Per the germline V gene, CDR1 is MNHEY and CDR2 is SVGAGI. V was clipped by 7 bases and J by 6 bases; unmatched bases: 12. There are 15 residues in the CDR3.

Of note for this clone: The CDR3 end shows no conserved phenylalanine or tryptophan, and so a read error is likely. The limits of the CDR3 on the DNA are not certain, so only TCRdb's listed CDR3 is given. This chain links TRBV23-1 with TRBJ1-5. TRBV23-1 belongs to the ORF category, with a function that is uncertain. Both ends counted, the CDR3 spans 9 residues. CDR3 protein: CASKGRGRP.